The entry below describes one TCR beta chain. TCR beta libraries used roughly 2 micrograms of DNA from cryopreserved PBMCs. The sample belongs to a study of cytotoxic CD8 clonotypes in ibrutinib-treated CLL. Study details: Average yields of roughly 260,000 productive templates and 94,082 productive rearrangements characterized the samples.

Here immunoSEQ multiplex PCR was the method, and the copy in TCRdb shows in-frame clones only, minus some. This table holds 300,000 to 400,000 clones, under 70% found once. Germline V gene lookup returns CDR1 SGHTA and CDR2 FQGNSA. There are 13 residues in the CDR3. Trimming took off 2 bases at V and 4 bases at J, with 8 bases between the two ends. The V gene is TRBV7-2, the J gene TRBJ1-1, with a weak D call TRBD1 (5 bases). Sequenced here: PBMCs, sampled after 36 months of ibrutinib treatment. This receptor was identified in a human donor with chronic lymphocytic leukemia. CDR3 DNA: TGTGCCAGCAGCTTATCAGGGAGCACTGAAGCTTTCTTT. Residues: CASSLSGSTEAFF. Complete variable domain (other parts from reference TRBV7-2 and TRBJ1-1): GAGVSQSPSNKVTEKGKDVELRCDPISGHTALYWYRQSLGQGLEFLIYFQGNSAPDKSGLPSDRFSAERTGGSVSTLTIQRTQQEDSAVYLCASSLSGSTEAFFGQGTRLTVV.